Given below is one T cell receptor (beta chain) in context. Assay used: immunoSEQ multiplex PCR; TCRdb lists only in-frame clones, some missing. The sample includes fewer than 90,000 clones, about 89% seen only once; the top ten take 0.86%. There are 15 residues in the CDR3. The germline V gene encodes CDR1 LNHDA and CDR2 SQIVND (reference sequence). V shed 1 base and J shed 2 bases, with 12 bases lying between them. These data come from a study of T cell changes during pregnancy in multiple sclerosis. The sample in question was peripheral blood, obtained in the second trimester of pregnancy. The J gene is TRBJ2-7, the V gene TRBV19; TRBD1 might be the D (6 bases). The sequence came from a female donor with multiple sclerosis, enrolled in a pregnancy study. The CDR3 region is CASSIAQGKTYEQYF. The CDR3 bases are TGTGCCAGTAGTATAGCCCAGGGGAAAACCTACGAGCAGTACTTC.